A selection of T cell receptor beta chains follows, all from one sample in a study of blood T cell repertoires in COVID-19. The data were produced by immunoSEQ multiplex PCR, yet TCRdb's version contains in-frame clones alone and is incomplete. In the table there are nearly 400,000 clones, approximately 89% of which are singletons. Sequenced input: PBMCs or T cells enriched from blood (not recorded which). All receptors come from a woman aged 25 to 45 who had recovered from COVID-19. CDR3s include the opening cysteine and the closing phenylalanine or tryptophan. The D gene is left open where the match is weak. Some rows have no size entry. The others give once, few or many, or a class for an expanded clone.

TRBJ2-7	.	TRBV28	14	.	CASSSPGYPSEQYF	TGTGCCAGCAGTTCCCCAGGGTACCCTAGTGAGCAGTACTTC
TRBJ2-2	.	TRBV19	17	.	CASSKRSGTANTGELFF	TGTGCCAGTAGTAAACGGTCGGGGACTGCGAACACCGGGGAGCTGTTTTTT
TRBJ2-5	.	TRBV11-2	15	.	CASSLGLQGRETQYF	TGTGCCAGCAGCTTAGGTCTTCAGGGTCGGGAGACCCAGTACTTC
TRBJ1-2	.	TRBV7-9	14	.	CATDFGEVPYGYTF	TGTGCCACCGATTTCGGTGAAGTCCCCTATGGCTACACCTTC
TRBJ2-1	TRBD2	TRBV28	15	.	CASSSLAVAYNEQFF	TGTGCCAGCAGTTCACTAGCGGTTGCCTACAATGAGCAGTTCTTC
TRBJ1-1	TRBD1	TRBV7-2	15	once	CASSPTGDRNTEAFF	TGTGCCAGCAGCCCGACCGGGGACAGGAACACTGAAGCTTTCTTT
TRBJ1-1	.	TRBV6-5	15	.	CASIPGEIMNTEAFF	TGTGCCAGCATTCCAGGGGAGATCATGAACACTGAAGCTTTCTTT
TRBJ2-1	TRBD2	TRBV28	15	.	CASSSEREGLNEQFF	TGTGCCAGCAGTTCCGAGCGGGAGGGCCTCAATGAGCAGTTCTTC
TRBJ2-7	.	TRBV18	13	.	CATTSKGLGEQYF	TGTGCCACCACGTCTAAGGGGTTAGGCGAGCAGTACTTC
TRBJ1-1	.	TRBV5-1	13	.	CASSSNKGGEAFF	TGCGCCAGCAGCTCTAACAAGGGAGGTGAAGCTTTCTTT
TRBJ1-4	TRBD1	TRBV5-1	15	.	CASTPGDREPKKLFF	TGCGCCAGCACTCCGGGGGACAGGGAACCGAAAAAACTGTTTTTT
TRBJ2-1	TRBD2	TRBV5-4	16	.	CASSSLLAGGGNEQFF	TGTGCCAGCAGCTCCTTACTAGCGGGGGGCGGCAATGAGCAGTTCTTC
TRBJ2-6	.	TRBV7-2	15	.	CASSNQEGGANVLTF	TGTGCCAGCAGCAACCAAGAGGGTGGGGCCAACGTCCTGACTTTC
TRBJ2-1	TRBD1	TRBV19	17	.	CASSTGDRDASYNEQFF	TGTGCCAGTAGTACCGGGGACAGGGATGCATCCTACAATGAGCAGTTCTTC
TRBJ1-3	.	TRBV3-1/TRBV3-2	16	once	CASSPDTQFSGNTIYF	TGTGCCAGCAGCCCGGACACTCAGTTCTCTGGAAACACCATATATTTT
TRBJ1-3	.	TRBV19	17	once	CASSIDSPSSTGNTIYF	TGTGCCAGTAGTATAGATAGTCCGTCCTCCACTGGAAACACCATATATTTT
TRBJ2-1	TRBD2	TRBV11-2	18	.	CASSSRTSGSIMGSEQFF	TGTGCCAGCAGCTCCAGGACTAGCGGGAGTATTATGGGCAGTGAGCAGTTCTTC
TRBJ1-2	.	TRBV7-9	15	.	CASSSSGTTNYGYTF	TGTGCCAGCAGCTCGTCAGGAACAACTAACTATGGCTACACCTTC
TRBJ2-6	TRBD1	TRBV5-4	17	.	CASSGRQGKPGANVLTF	TGTGCCAGCAGCGGAAGACAGGGGAAGCCTGGGGCCAACGTCCTGACTTTC
TRBJ1-2	.	TRBV6-5	13	once	CASTDRHNYGYTF	TGTGCCAGCACCGACAGACACAACTATGGCTACACCTTC
TRBJ1-2	.	TRBV19	14	.	CASNRGASNYGYTF	TGTGCCAGTAACCGCGGTGCCAGTAACTATGGCTACACCTTC
TRBJ2-1	TRBD2	TRBV9	15	.	CASSGAGEAYNEQFF	TGTGCCAGCAGCGGGGCGGGGGAAGCCTACAATGAGCAGTTCTTC
TRBJ1-1	TRBD1	TRBV7-8	14	.	CASSPWDRGTEAFF	TGTGCCAGCAGTCCATGGGACAGGGGAACTGAAGCTTTCTTT
TRBJ2-7	.	TRBV28	11	.	CASWSPYEQYF	TGTGCCAGCTGGAGTCCTTACGAGCAGTACTTC
TRBJ2-3	.	TRBV29-1	13	few	CSVDQAATDTQYF	TGCAGCGTTGATCAGGCAGCCACAGATACGCAGTATTTT
TRBJ2-7	.	TRBV11-2	15	.	CASSRYREKNYEQYF	TGTGCCAGCAGCCGTTACAGGGAAAAGAACTACGAGCAGTACTTC
TRBJ1-1	TRBD1	TRBV5-1	14	.	CASSYSGGLAEAFF	TGCGCCAGCAGCTACTCAGGGGGTTTGGCTGAAGCTTTCTTT
TRBJ2-7	.	TRBV19	13	.	CASRRESSYEQYF	TGTGCCAGTCGGAGGGAAAGCTCCTACGAGCAGTACTTC
TRBJ2-3	.	TRBV2	13	.	CASNSLRVDTQYF	TGTGCCAGCAACTCGCTTCGGGTAGATACGCAGTATTTT
TRBJ2-5	TRBD2	TRBV7-9	19	.	CASSRGTSGGAGGQETQYF	TGTGCCAGCAGCCGCGGGACTAGCGGGGGGGCCGGGGGCCAAGAGACCCAGTACTTC
TRBJ2-1	TRBD2	TRBV9	19	.	CASSVDSLAGGPAYNEQFF	TGTGCCAGCAGCGTAGATTCTCTAGCGGGGGGGCCGGCCTACAATGAGCAGTTCTTC
TRBJ2-5	.	TRBV15	14	.	CATRFEGGRETQYF	TGTGCCACCAGATTTGAGGGGGGGCGAGAGACCCAGTACTTC
TRBJ1-2	TRBD1	TRBV7-2	14	few	CASSFDRGNGGYTF	TGTGCCAGCAGCTTTGACAGGGGGAACGGTGGCTACACCTTC
TRBJ2-3	TRBD2	TRBV27	16	.	CASSLGIAGSLDTQYF	TGTGCCAGCAGTTTGGGTATAGCGGGAAGTCTGGATACGCAGTATTTT
TRBJ2-2	TRBD2	TRBV29-1	14	.	CSVSLAGVDGELFF	TGCAGCGTTAGTCTAGCGGGAGTCGACGGGGAGCTGTTTTTT
TRBJ2-3	TRBD1	TRBV7-9	15	.	CASSDRGSGTDTQYF	TGTGCCAGCAGCGACAGGGGAAGCGGCACAGATACGCAGTATTTT
TRBJ2-1	TRBD2	TRBV9	16	few	CASSVAKREGYNEQFF	TGTGCCAGCAGCGTAGCCAAGCGGGAGGGATACAATGAGCAGTTCTTC
TRBJ1-1	.	TRBV12-5	12	.	CASAVRDTEAFF	TGTGCTAGTGCCGTCAGGGACACTGAAGCTTTCTTT
TRBJ1-1	.	TRBV30	12	.	CAWIQGNTEAFF	TGTGCCTGGATCCAGGGGAACACTGAAGCTTTCTTT
TRBJ2-7	TRBD1	TRBV4-1	19	.	CASSQDLGTGTGVPSEQYF	TGCGCCAGCAGCCAAGACCTAGGAACCGGGACAGGGGTTCCATCCGAGCAGTACTTC
TRBJ1-6	TRBD1	TRBV5-1	15	.	CASSLGQGAESPLHF	TGCGCCAGCAGCCTTGGACAGGGGGCGGAATCACCCCTCCACTTT
TRBJ1-5	.	TRBV19	13	.	CASSGQNNQPQHF	TGTGCCAGTAGTGGTCAGAACAATCAGCCCCAGCATTTT
TRBJ2-7	.	TRBV27	13	.	CASSIAGAYEQYF	TGTGCCAGCAGTATAGCTGGGGCATACGAGCAGTACTTC
TRBJ2-7	.	TRBV2	12	.	CASSEGVQVQYF	TGTGCCAGCAGTGAAGGGGTCCAGGTGCAGTACTTC
TRBJ1-1	TRBD1	TRBV28	16	.	CASSGLKAQGYTEAFF	TGTGCCAGCAGTGGACTAAAAGCACAGGGGTACACTGAAGCTTTCTTT
TRBJ2-2	TRBD2	TRBV5-1	15	.	CASSRGEWSTGELFF	TGCGCCAGCAGTCGGGGGGAGTGGAGCACCGGGGAGCTGTTTTTT
TRBJ1-2	.	TRBV2	13	.	CASSAGINYGYTF	TGTGCCAGCAGTGCGGGAATTAACTATGGCTACACCTTC
TRBJ1-1	.	TRBV30	14	once	CAWMKTVGGTEAFF	TGTGCCTGGATGAAAACAGTGGGTGGCACTGAAGCTTTCTTT
TRBJ2-7	.	TRBV18	15	.	CASSHGRGGSNEQYF	TGTGCCAGCTCACACGGACGAGGGGGTTCCAACGAGCAGTACTTC
TRBJ2-3	.	TRBV28	13	.	CASGLTSTDTQYF	TGTGCCTCGGGATTAACTAGCACAGATACGCAGTATTTT
TRBJ1-4	.	TRBV30	16	.	CAWTHPGTDANEKLFF	TGTGCCTGGACCCACCCCGGGACTGATGCTAATGAAAAACTGTTTTTT
TRBJ2-7	TRBD2	TRBV4-1	15	.	CASSQPLAGGSEQYF	TGCGCCAGCAGCCAACCCCTAGCGGGGGGGTCTGAGCAGTACTTC
TRBJ2-1	.	TRBV12-3/TRBV12-4	12	.	CASSLNRGEQFF	TGTGCCAGCAGTTTAAATAGGGGAGAGCAGTTCTTC
TRBJ2-5	.	TRBV7-9	14	.	CASSLVPGQETQYF	TGTGCCAGCAGCTTAGTCCCAGGGCAAGAGACCCAGTACTTC